Listed below are T cell receptor beta chains from one sample, sequenced in a study of T cell repertoires in cytomegalovirus infection. TCRdb analysed the reads with MiXCR anew, one entry per CDR3 protein. The sample consists of over 95,000 distinct CDR3 sequences, 30% of them appearing once. No cognate antigen is known for these TCRs. The material sequenced was CD8+ T cells from cultured PBMCs, taken from culture after CMV antigen stimulation. These receptors were taken from a human donor in good health (CMV status not recorded). Some clones in this sample may be carry-over from other donors' samples. Each CDR3 is given with its conserved first and last residue. The order of the fields is CDR3 protein, CDR3 DNA, J gene, clone size, D gene, V gene. D genes are given only for firm matches. Where a row states a size, it is once, few, many or the class of an expanded clone; other rows omit it.

cdr3_aa: CASRATEAFF
cdr3_nt: TGTGCCAGCAGGGCGACTGAAGCTTTCTTT
j_call: TRBJ1-1
clone_size: NA
d_call: NA
v_call: TRBV12-3/TRBV12-4

cdr3_aa: CASSVASTTVTGELFF
cdr3_nt: TGTGCCAGCAGCGTGGCGTCGACGACCGTCACCGGGGAGCTGTTTTTT
j_call: TRBJ2-2
clone_size: NA
d_call: NA
v_call: TRBV9

cdr3_aa: CSSPRQGILNEQFF
cdr3_nt: TGCAGTTCCCCCCGACAGGGTATACTCAATGAGCAGTTCTTC
j_call: TRBJ2-1
clone_size: NA
d_call: TRBD1
v_call: TRBV20-1

cdr3_aa: CASSITQGETQYF
cdr3_nt: TGTGCCAGTAGTATCACCCAAGGGGAGACCCAGTACTTC
j_call: TRBJ2-5
clone_size: NA
d_call: NA
v_call: TRBV19

cdr3_aa: CASRGTGLKAEAFF
cdr3_nt: TGTGCCAGCAGGGGGACAGGGCTGAAGGCTGAAGCTTTCTTT
j_call: TRBJ1-1
clone_size: few
d_call: TRBD1
v_call: TRBV6-2/TRBV6-3

cdr3_aa: CASSLYSGQTKYEQYF
cdr3_nt: TGTGCCAGCAGCTTATATTCAGGCCAGACCAAGTACGAGCAGTACTTC
j_call: TRBJ2-7
clone_size: many
d_call: NA
v_call: TRBV7-8

cdr3_aa: CASSGLGQGQKETQYF
cdr3_nt: TGTGCCAGCAGCGGCCTTGGACAGGGCCAAAAAGAGACCCAGTACTTC
j_call: TRBJ2-5
clone_size: few
d_call: TRBD1
v_call: TRBV28

cdr3_aa: CASSLNTGEYQETQYF
cdr3_nt: TGTGCCAGCAGCTTAAACACAGGGGAGTACCAAGAGACCCAGTACTTC
j_call: TRBJ2-5
clone_size: many
d_call: TRBD1
v_call: TRBV7-2

cdr3_aa: CATSDPYTDTQYF
cdr3_nt: TGTGCCACCAGTGATCCCTACACAGATACGCAGTATTTT
j_call: TRBJ2-3
clone_size: NA
d_call: NA
v_call: TRBV24-1

cdr3_aa: CASSLKGPSGNTIYF
cdr3_nt: TGCGCCAGCAGCTTGAAAGGGCCCTCTGGAAACACCATATATTTT
j_call: TRBJ1-3
clone_size: NA
d_call: NA
v_call: TRBV5-1

cdr3_aa: CSATDTRNQPQHF
cdr3_nt: TGCAGTGCTACGGACACGAGAAATCAGCCCCAGCATTTT
j_call: TRBJ1-5
clone_size: many
d_call: NA
v_call: TRBV20-1

cdr3_aa: CASSLGDSSYEQYF
cdr3_nt: TGCGCCAGCAGCCTCGGCGACAGCTCCTACGAGCAGTACTTC
j_call: TRBJ2-7
clone_size: hyperexpanded
d_call: NA
v_call: TRBV4-1

cdr3_aa: CASSFLLAGGTDTQYF
cdr3_nt: TGTGCCAGCAGCTTCCTGCTAGCGGGGGGCACAGATACGCAGTATTTT
j_call: TRBJ2-3
clone_size: few
d_call: TRBD2
v_call: TRBV7-9

cdr3_aa: CASSLGGRDHNEQFF
cdr3_nt: TGTGCCAGCAGCTTAGGGGGCAGGGATCACAATGAGCAGTTCTTC
j_call: TRBJ2-1
clone_size: many
d_call: NA
v_call: TRBV7-2

cdr3_aa: CASSLVPLKEAFF
cdr3_nt: TGTGCCAGCAGCTTGGTGCCTCTTAAAGAAGCTTTCTTT
j_call: TRBJ1-1
clone_size: NA
d_call: NA
v_call: TRBV5-5

cdr3_aa: CSASNRDSLNEKLFF
cdr3_nt: TGCAGTGCTTCGAACCGGGACAGCCTTAATGAAAAACTGTTTTTT
j_call: TRBJ1-4
clone_size: NA
d_call: TRBD1
v_call: TRBV20-1

cdr3_aa: CASSHSFYQPQHF
cdr3_nt: TGTGCCAGCAGCCACTCATTCTATCAGCCCCAGCATTTT
j_call: TRBJ1-5
clone_size: few
d_call: NA
v_call: TRBV3-1

cdr3_aa: CASSLRGYARSYEQYF
cdr3_nt: TGTGCCAGCAGTTTAAGGGGATACGCCCGATCCTACGAGCAGTACTTC
j_call: TRBJ2-7
clone_size: few
d_call: NA
v_call: TRBV27

cdr3_aa: CAIRLGQFYEQYF
cdr3_nt: TGTGCCATCAGACTCGGACAGTTCTACGAGCAGTACTTC
j_call: TRBJ2-7
clone_size: NA
d_call: NA
v_call: TRBV10-3

cdr3_aa: CASRSGDINTGELFF
cdr3_nt: TGTGCCAGCAGGTCTGGGGACATCAACACCGGGGAGCTGTTTTTT
j_call: TRBJ2-2
clone_size: many
d_call: NA
v_call: TRBV9

cdr3_aa: CASSLAGTPKELFF
cdr3_nt: TGTGCCAGCAGCTTAGCGGGGACCCCTAAGGAGCTGTTTTTT
j_call: TRBJ2-2
clone_size: few
d_call: NA
v_call: TRBV11-2

cdr3_aa: CASSLFPGQGPQEAFF
cdr3_nt: TGTGCCAGCAGCCTTTTTCCGGGACAGGGCCCCCAAGAAGCTTTCTTT
j_call: TRBJ1-1
clone_size: few
d_call: TRBD1
v_call: TRBV12-3/TRBV12-4

cdr3_aa: CASSSGQARSEQYF
cdr3_nt: TGTGCCAGCAGCTCCGGACAGGCTCGTAGCGAGCAGTACTTC
j_call: TRBJ2-7
clone_size: NA
d_call: TRBD1
v_call: TRBV5-4

cdr3_aa: CASSSTGATNEKLFF
cdr3_nt: TGTGCCAGCAGTTCCACCGGCGCAACTAATGAAAAACTGTTTTTT
j_call: TRBJ1-4
clone_size: few
d_call: NA
v_call: TRBV12-3/TRBV12-4

cdr3_aa: CASSFTPIGTGSYEQYF
cdr3_nt: TGTGCCAGCAGTTTTACCCCAATCGGGACAGGGTCCTACGAGCAGTACTTC
j_call: TRBJ2-7
clone_size: NA
d_call: TRBD1
v_call: TRBV12-3/TRBV12-4

cdr3_aa: CASSPGEATNEKLFF
cdr3_nt: TGCGCCAGCTCCCCGGGGGAGGCAACTAATGAAAAACTGTTTTTT
j_call: TRBJ1-4
clone_size: NA
d_call: NA
v_call: TRBV4-3

cdr3_aa: CSARETGTLAEAFF
cdr3_nt: TGCAGTGCTAGGGAAACAGGTACCCTGGCTGAAGCTTTCTTT
j_call: TRBJ1-1
clone_size: NA
d_call: NA
v_call: TRBV20-1